Listed below are T cell receptor beta chains from one sample, sequenced in a study of cytomegalovirus exposure and HLA in healthy donors. Repertoires were generated with immunoSEQ multiplex PCR, while TCRdb's copy carries only in-frame clones and drops some. The sample yields roughly 270,000 clones, approximately 87% seen once. The sample was PBMCs. The source is a woman aged 18-29 years in good health and CMV-seronegative. Both conserved end residues are part of each CDR3. Fields, in order: D gene, J gene, clone size, V gene, CDR3 protein, CDR3 DNA. The D gene is left open where the match is weak. Clone size is shown for a subset of rows, as once, few, many or a class of expanded clone.

d_call: NA
j_call: TRBJ1-2
clone_size: NA
v_call: TRBV5-4
cdr3_aa: CASGSDSNSNYGYTF
cdr3_nt: TGTGCCAGCGGTTCCGACAGTAACTCTAACTATGGCTACACCTTC

d_call: TRBD2
j_call: TRBJ2-3
clone_size: NA
v_call: TRBV29-1
cdr3_aa: CSVDVSVAGESRYF
cdr3_nt: TGCAGCGTTGATGTTTCTGTAGCGGGAGAGTCACGATATTTT

d_call: NA
j_call: TRBJ2-7
clone_size: NA
v_call: TRBV10-3
cdr3_aa: CAITPGLSGYEQYF
cdr3_nt: TGTGCCATCACGCCGGGACTTAGCGGCTACGAGCAGTACTTC

d_call: TRBD2
j_call: TRBJ2-5
clone_size: NA
v_call: TRBV10-1
cdr3_aa: CASSDPGGETQYF
cdr3_nt: TGCGCCAGCAGTGATCCGGGGGGGGAGACCCAGTACTTC

d_call: NA
j_call: TRBJ2-7
clone_size: once
v_call: TRBV19
cdr3_aa: CASSMGLAYEQYF
cdr3_nt: TGTGCCAGTAGTATGGGGCTAGCCTACGAGCAGTACTTC

d_call: TRBD2
j_call: TRBJ2-1
clone_size: NA
v_call: TRBV6-5
cdr3_aa: CAGLAAYYNEQFF
cdr3_nt: TGTGCCGGACTAGCGGCCTATTACAATGAGCAGTTCTTC

d_call: NA
j_call: TRBJ2-2
clone_size: NA
v_call: TRBV6-4
cdr3_aa: CASSDRGRTNTGELFF
cdr3_nt: TGTGCCAGCAGTGATAGGGGCAGAACGAACACCGGGGAGCTGTTTTTT

d_call: NA
j_call: TRBJ1-5
clone_size: NA
v_call: TRBV27
cdr3_aa: CASSSRGGQPQHF
cdr3_nt: TGTGCCAGCAGTTCCAGAGGGGGTCAGCCCCAGCATTTT

d_call: TRBD1
j_call: TRBJ2-6
clone_size: NA
v_call: TRBV28
cdr3_aa: CASSFQDREESGANVLTF
cdr3_nt: TGTGCCAGCAGTTTCCAGGACAGGGAAGAGTCTGGGGCCAACGTCCTGACTTTC

d_call: NA
j_call: TRBJ2-2
clone_size: NA
v_call: TRBV7-7
cdr3_aa: CASSSGGFGAGELFF
cdr3_nt: NA